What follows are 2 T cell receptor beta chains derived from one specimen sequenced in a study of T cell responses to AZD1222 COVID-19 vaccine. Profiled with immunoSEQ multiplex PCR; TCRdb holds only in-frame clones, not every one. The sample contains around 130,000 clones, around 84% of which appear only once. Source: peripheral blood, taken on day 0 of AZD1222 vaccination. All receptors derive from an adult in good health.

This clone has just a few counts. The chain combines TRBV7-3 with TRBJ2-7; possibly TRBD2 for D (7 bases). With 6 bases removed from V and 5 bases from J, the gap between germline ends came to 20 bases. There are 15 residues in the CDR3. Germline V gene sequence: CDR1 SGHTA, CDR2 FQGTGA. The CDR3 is CASSQLAGAANEQYF. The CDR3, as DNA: TGTGCCAGCAGTCAACTGGCGGGGGCCGCCAACGAGCAGTACTTC.

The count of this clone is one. CDR3 in DNA: TGTGCCAGCTCACTGACAGGCCCGAGCACTGAAGCTTTCTTT. Protein: CASSLTGPSTEAFF. The chain is built from TRBV18 and TRBJ1-1; D is perhaps TRBD1 (6 bases). Germline V gene lookup returns CDR1 KGHSH and CDR2 LQKENI. CDR3 length: 14 residues. V lost 4 bases and J 4 bases, leaving 13 bases between the germline ends. The full variable domain, completed using reference TRBV18 and TRBJ1-1, is NAGVMQNPRHLVRRRGQEARLRCSPMKGHSHVYWYRQLPEEGLKFMVYLQKENIIDESGMPKERFSAEFPKEGPSILRIQQVVRGDSAAYFCASSLTGPSTEAFFGQGTRLTVV.